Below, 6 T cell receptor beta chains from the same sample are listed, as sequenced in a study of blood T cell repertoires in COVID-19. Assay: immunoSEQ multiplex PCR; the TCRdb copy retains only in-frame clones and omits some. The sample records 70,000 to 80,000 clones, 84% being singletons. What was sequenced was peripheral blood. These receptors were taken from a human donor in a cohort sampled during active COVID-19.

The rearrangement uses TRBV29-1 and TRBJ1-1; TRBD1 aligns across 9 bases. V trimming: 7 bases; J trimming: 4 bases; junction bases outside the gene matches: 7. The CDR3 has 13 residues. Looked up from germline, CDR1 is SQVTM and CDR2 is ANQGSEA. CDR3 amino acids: CSARDRETTEAFF. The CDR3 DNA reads TGCAGCGCTCGGGACAGGGAGACCACTGAAGCTTTCTTT.

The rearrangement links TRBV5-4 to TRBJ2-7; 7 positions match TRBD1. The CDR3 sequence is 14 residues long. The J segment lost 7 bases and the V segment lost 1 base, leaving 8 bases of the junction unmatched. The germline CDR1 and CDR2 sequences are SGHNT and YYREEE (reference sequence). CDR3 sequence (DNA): TGTGCCAGCAGCTTGCTACAGGGGAAGCTTGAGCAGTACTTC. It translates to CASSLLQGKLEQYF.

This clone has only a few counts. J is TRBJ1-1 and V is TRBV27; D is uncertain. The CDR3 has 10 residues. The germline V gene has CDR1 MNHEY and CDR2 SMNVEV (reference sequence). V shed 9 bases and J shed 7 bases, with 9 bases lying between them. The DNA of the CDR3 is TGTGCCAGTAAAGCGGTTGAAGCTTTCTTT. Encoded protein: CASKAVEAFF.

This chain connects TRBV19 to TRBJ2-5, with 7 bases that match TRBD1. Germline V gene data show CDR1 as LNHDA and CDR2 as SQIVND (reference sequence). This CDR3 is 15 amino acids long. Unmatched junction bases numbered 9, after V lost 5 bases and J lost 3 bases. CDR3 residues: CASSSPTGMKETQYF. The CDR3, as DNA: TGTGCCAGTAGTTCCCCGACAGGGATGAAAGAGACCCAGTACTTC.

The CDR3 DNA follows: TGTGCCAGCAGCTTGGCGCGGGAGAGAGCGCAGTATTTT. Translating it yields CASSLARERAQYF. The chain combines TRBV5-4 with TRBJ2-3; 7 positions agree with TRBD2. Germline V gene sequence: CDR1 SGHNT, CDR2 YYREEE (reference sequence). V lost 0 bases, J lost 10 bases, and 5 bases stayed unmatched. This CDR3 spans 13 amino acids. Complete variable domain (other parts from reference TRBV5-4 and TRBJ2-3): ETGVTQSPTHLIKTRGQQVTLRCSSQSGHNTVSWYQQALGQGPQFIFQYYREEENGRGNFPPRFSGLQFPNYSSELNVNALELDDSALYLCASSLARERAQYFGPGTRLTVL.

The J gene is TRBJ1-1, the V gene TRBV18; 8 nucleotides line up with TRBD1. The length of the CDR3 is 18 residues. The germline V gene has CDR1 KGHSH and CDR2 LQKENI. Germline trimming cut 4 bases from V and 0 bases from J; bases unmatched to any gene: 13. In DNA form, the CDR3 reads TGTGCCAGCTCACTTCTTCCGGACAGGGTAGAGTTGAACACTGAAGCTTTCTTT. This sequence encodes CASSLLPDRVELNTEAFF. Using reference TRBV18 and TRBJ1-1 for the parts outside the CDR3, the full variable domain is NAGVMQNPRHLVRRRGQEARLRCSPMKGHSHVYWYRQLPEEGLKFMVYLQKENIIDESGMPKERFSAEFPKEGPSILRIQQVVRGDSAAYFCASSLLPDRVELNTEAFFGQGTRLTVV.